This passage covers 30 T cell receptor beta chains from one sample sequenced in a study of blood T cell repertoires in COVID-19. Produced via immunoSEQ multiplex PCR; TCRdb's table is partial and in-frame only. The profile shows over 30,000 clones, 90% of them singletons. The sequenced sample was peripheral blood. The receptor set was obtained from a man aged 65 to 79 with active or convalescent COVID-19.

The V and J genes are TRBV6-1 and TRBJ2-7, with 10 bases that match TRBD1. This CDR3 has 15 residues. Losses at the gene ends were 2 bases for V and 6 bases for J; bases not matched to a gene: 7. Germline CDR1 reads MNHNS; CDR2 reads SASEGT. The CDR3 bases are TGTGCCAGCAGTGAATGGGACAGGGGATACATCGAGCAGTACTTC. Translation: CASSEWDRGYIEQYF.

The chain uses TRBV21-1 and TRBJ1-6; TRBD1, the table's D call, lacks a check against the DNA. TRBV21-1 constitutes a pseudogene. The CDR3 runs to 20 residues. The CDR3 nucleotides read TGTGCCAGCAGCAAAGCGCCTCGCAGGGTGATTCCAATGGATAATTCACCCCTCCACTTT. This gives the protein CASSKAPRRVIPMDNSPLHF.

This clone came up once. In DNA, the CDR3 is TGTGCCAGCCAGTCCACAGGGGTAAATCAGCCCCAGCATTTT. This translates into CASQSTGVNQPQHF. The chain uses TRBV7-2 and TRBJ1-5; 7 bases fit TRBD1. Germline-derived CDR1 and CDR2 are SGHTA and FQGNSA. The junction had 8 bases not matched to a gene; V was cut back by 8 bases and J by 4 bases. This CDR3 region has 14 residues.

The CDR3 coding sequence is TGTGCCAGCAGCTTGACACGATTCTACAATGAGCAGTTCTTC. Translating gives CASSLTRFYNEQFF. This chain links TRBV5-4 with TRBJ2-1; D call uncertain. Germline lookup yields CDR1 SGHNT and CDR2 YYREEE (reference sequence). This CDR3 spans 14 amino acids. V was clipped by 1 base and J by 3 bases, with 8 bases between them.

The gene calls are TRBV5-1 and TRBJ2-1; TRBD2 aligns across 8 bases. This CDR3 is built from 15 residues. Germline V gene lookup returns CDR1 SGHRS and CDR2 YFSETQ. Trimming removed 0 bases from V and 10 bases from J; junction bases left unmatched: 9. Here the CDR3 DNA reads TGCGCCAGCAGCTTGGGACCGGGAGGGCCACGGGAGCAGTTCTTC. This gives the protein CASSLGPGGPREQFF.

The chain joins TRBV19 to TRBJ2-2, with D maybe TRBD1 (6 bases). In germline, CDR1 is LNHDA, CDR2 SQIVND (reference sequence). V was pared by 6 bases and J by 3 bases, with 14 bases between. The CDR3 loop spans 15 amino acids. The CDR3 region is CASSETGFYTGELFF. The CDR3 DNA is TGTGCCAGTAGCGAAACAGGGTTTTACACCGGGGAGCTGTTTTTT. The full variable domain, in which reference TRBV19 and TRBJ2-2 provide the parts outside the CDR3, is DGGITQSPKYLFRKEGQNVTLSCEQNLNHDAMYWYRQDPGQGLRLIYYSQIVNDFQKGDIAEGYSVSREKKESFPLTVTSAQKNPTAFYLCASSETGFYTGELFFGEGSRLTVL.

The chain employs TRBV28 and TRBJ1-1, with unresolved D. V lost 4 bases and J lost 3, with 9 bases in between. This CDR3 has 13 amino acids. Looked up from germline, CDR1 is MDHEN and CDR2 is SYDVKM. In DNA, the CDR3 is TGTGCCAGCAGTTGGGCGAGCTACACTGAAGCTTTCTTT. Amino acids: CASSWASYTEAFF.

This chain links TRBV5-1 with TRBJ2-2; a possible D gene is TRBD1 (5 bases). There are 16 residues in the CDR3. Trimming left V 0 bases short and J 2 bases short, with 11 bases between. The germline V gene encodes CDR1 SGHRS and CDR2 YFSETQ. CDR3 nucleotides: TGCGCCAGCAGCTTGGATACGACAGAAAACACCGGGGAGCTGTTTTTT. This encodes CASSLDTTENTGELFF.

The chain uses TRBV7-2 and TRBJ1-2, with 8 positions matching TRBD1. This CDR3 spans 16 amino acids. J lost 5 bases, V lost 6 bases, and 14 bases had no gene match. Looked up from germline, CDR1 is SGHTA and CDR2 is FQGNSA. CDR3 nucleotides: TGTGCCAGCAGTCCATTTTATCCGGACAGGGTTTATGGCTACACCTTC. Translation: CASSPFYPDRVYGYTF.

J is TRBJ1-1 and V is TRBV12-5; the match to TRBD1 covers 9 bases. The ends lost 0 bases at V and 8 bases at J; junction bases unmatched: 16. The CDR3 covers 18 residues. Germline loops: CDR1 LGHNT, CDR2 FRNRAP. CDR3 sequence: CASGLVIWPGTGRDEAFF. The DNA of the CDR3 is TGTGCTAGTGGTTTGGTAATCTGGCCCGGGACAGGGCGGGACGAAGCTTTCTTT.

This rearrangement joins TRBV2 to TRBJ2-3; D is possibly TRBD2 (5 bases). Trimming took 1 base from V and 5 from J, leaving 13 bases between them. The CDR3 totals 15 residues. Germline assignment: CDR1 SNHLY and CDR2 FYNNEI. This chain's CDR3 is CASSEEAARIDTQYF. CDR3 coding DNA: TGTGCCAGCAGTGAAGAAGCGGCCCGGATAGATACGCAGTATTTT.

V gene TRBV19 combines with J gene TRBJ1-3; 8 nucleotides agree with TRBD1. Trimming removed 5 bases from V and 0 bases from J; junction bases left unmatched: 9. The CDR3 spans 17 residues. CDR1 LNHDA and CDR2 SQIVND come from the germline V gene (reference sequence). CDR3 sequence (DNA): TGTGCCAGTAGTCTCCCGGGACAGGCCTACTCTGGAAACACCATATATTTT. Protein: CASSLPGQAYSGNTIYF.

The chain is built from TRBV5-1 and TRBJ2-2, with D possibly being TRBD1 (6 bases). CDR1 is SGHRS, CDR2 YFSETQ, per germline. Trimming stripped 0 bases from V and 4 bases from J, with 10 bases between. The CDR3 spans 15 residues. CDR3 in amino acids: CASSLAGQPTGELFF. CDR3 bases: TGCGCCAGCAGCTTGGCAGGACAGCCCACCGGGGAGCTGTTTTTT.

V and J are TRBV7-9 and TRBJ1-2; D perhaps matches TRBD1 (5 bases). Germline V gives CDR1 SEHNR, CDR2 FQNEAQ (reference sequence). The CDR3 is 15 amino acids. Between the trimmed V and J ends, which lost 1 base and 3 bases, there was a span of 12 bases. The CDR3 reads CASSLGSGEDYGYTF. CDR3 in DNA: TGTGCCAGCAGCTTAGGTTCGGGGGAAGACTATGGCTACACCTTC.

V and J are TRBV5-1 and TRBJ1-1, with TRBD1 matching over 7 bases. The CDR3 contains 14 residues. Unmatched junction bases numbered 9, after V lost 5 bases and J lost 5 bases. Germline CDR1 SGHRS, CDR2 YFSETQ. The CDR3 nucleotides are TGCGCCAGCAGTATTAGGGACAGTCGGACTGAAGCTTTCTTT. Translating gives CASSIRDSRTEAFF.

This chain joins TRBV5-1 and TRBJ1-1; D is uncertain. The CDR3 consists of 14 residues. The germline gives CDR1 SGHRS, CDR2 YFSETQ. The V and J ends lost 1 base and 1 base respectively, with 8 bases between them. DNA for the CDR3: TGCGCCAGCAGCTTGAACACTAAGAACACTGAAGCTTTCTTT. Encoded protein: CASSLNTKNTEAFF.

The genes are TRBV6-5 and TRBJ2-2, with D possibly matching TRBD1 (5 bases). Looked up from germline, CDR1 is MNHEY and CDR2 is SVGAGI. The CDR3 covers 15 residues. V was trimmed by 0 bases and J by 4 bases, leaving 9 bases between them. CDR3 region: CASSYSQGPTGELFF. CDR3 DNA sequence: TGTGCCAGCAGTTACTCCCAGGGTCCCACCGGGGAGCTGTTTTTT.

The V and J genes are TRBV5-6 and TRBJ1-1, with D maybe TRBD1 (5 bases). This CDR3 spans 16 amino acids. The germline V gene has CDR1 SGHDT and CDR2 YYEEEE. The germline V and J ends were trimmed by 2 bases and 4 bases, with 18 bases remaining between them. In DNA form, the CDR3 reads TGTGCCAGCAGCTTCCGTGGGGGGAACGGGGGCACTGAAGCTTTCTTT. Protein: CASSFRGGNGGTEAFF.

This chain connects TRBV19 to TRBJ2-6, with D perhaps matching TRBD1 (5 bases). Germline-derived CDR1 and CDR2 are LNHDA and SQIVND (reference sequence). Trimming stripped 0 bases from V and 0 bases from J, with 9 bases between. The CDR3 loop spans 17 amino acids. The CDR3, as DNA: TGTGCCAGTAGTATAGAGCAGGGCAGCTCTGGGGCCAACGTCCTGACTTTC. It encodes CASSIEQGSSGANVLTF.

This chain uses TRBV12-5 with TRBJ1-4, with D possibly being TRBD1 (5 bases). The CDR3 has 18 amino acids. The V and J ends lost 0 bases and 2 bases respectively, with 16 bases between them. The germline gives CDR1 LGHNT, CDR2 FRNRAP. CDR3 bases: TGTGCTAGTGGTTTGGTACTGGTTGGGGCAGGGACTAATGAAAAACTGTTTTTT. Translated: CASGLVLVGAGTNEKLFF.

J is TRBJ1-2 and V is TRBV2; maybe TRBD1 (5 bases). CDR1 is SNHLY, CDR2 FYNNEI, per germline. V dropped 6 bases and J dropped 0 bases, with 11 bases sitting between them. The CDR3 has 14 amino acids. In DNA form, the CDR3 reads TGTGCCAGCAGCGCCCAGGGTCCTAACTATGGCTACACCTTC. Encoded protein: CASSAQGPNYGYTF.

V gene TRBV6-6 combines with J gene TRBJ2-3, with TRBD2 matching 7 bases. Germline V gives CDR1 MNHNY, CDR2 SVGAGI (reference sequence). V lost 5 bases and J lost 13; bases outside the gene matches: 15. This CDR3 spans 14 amino acids. The CDR3 region has the DNA TGTGCCAGCAGTGACCGGACTAGGTGGTGGGTGAAGTATTTT. This encodes CASSDRTRWWVKYF.

The CDR3 DNA reads as TGTGCCAGCAGCTTAGGTCCAGGGGCGCTCGGGACTGAAGCTTTCTTT. Translating gives CASSLGPGALGTEAFF. The chain links TRBV11-2 to TRBJ1-1; a possible D gene is TRBD1 (6 bases). V was clipped by 1 base and J by 5 bases, with 17 bases between them. CDR3 length: 16 amino acids. Germline V gene sequence: CDR1 SGHAT, CDR2 FQNNGV. The complete variable domain, with remaining parts taken from reference TRBV11-2 and TRBJ1-1, reads EAGVAQSPRYKIIEKRQSVAFWCNPISGHATLYWYQQILGQGPKLLIQFQNNGVVDDSQLPKDRFSAERLKGVDSTLKIQPAKLEDSAVYLCASSLGPGALGTEAFFGQGTRLTVV.

This chain joins TRBV7-2 and TRBJ1-1, with 8 bases identical to TRBD1. The V segment lost 6 bases and the J segment 4 bases; nucleotides outside the gene matches: 10. CDR3 length: 15 residues. Germline-derived CDR1 and CDR2 are SGHTA and FQGNSA. CDR3: CASRVRQGTGTEAFF. The CDR3 DNA is TGTGCCAGCAGGGTCCGACAGGGGACGGGCACTGAAGCTTTCTTT.

This chain connects TRBV2 to TRBJ2-7, with 8 bases matching TRBD2. In germline, CDR1 is SNHLY, CDR2 FYNNEI. The CDR3 length is 16 residues. Trimming cost V 6 bases and J 5 bases; bases outside gene matches: 15. The CDR3 nucleotides are TGTGCCAGCAGCCTCCTAGGGGCTAGCGGGTCAGACGAGCAGTACTTC. Its protein is CASSLLGASGSDEQYF.

V usage is TRBV4-2 and J usage is TRBJ1-3; unclear D gene. Germline V gives CDR1 LGHNA, CDR2 YNFKEQ. The CDR3 spans 16 residues. Trimming left V 0 bases short and J 2 bases short, with 11 bases between. DNA of the CDR3: TGTGCCAGCAGCCAAGATCGCCGGGAGGCTGGAAACACCATATATTTT. Its translation is CASSQDRREAGNTIYF.

The gene calls are TRBV29-1 and TRBJ2-3, with TRBD1 identical over 8 bases. Germline CDR1 SQVTM, CDR2 ANQGSEA. The CDR3 totals 10 residues. The V gene end was trimmed by 7 bases and the J gene end by 9 bases; junction bases not matched to a gene: 3. The CDR3 DNA reads TGCAGCGCCGACAGGGGAACGCAGTATTTT. This codes for CSADRGTQYF.

This clone has a handful of counts. The rearrangement uses TRBV5-4 and TRBJ1-1; TRBD1 matches at 9 bases. CDR3 length equals 13 residues. The ends lost 4 bases at V and 7 bases at J; junction bases unmatched: 5. Germline CDR1 is SGHNT and CDR2 is YYREEE (reference sequence). The chain's CDR3 is CASSRDRDGEAFF. The CDR3 DNA sequence: TGTGCCAGCAGCAGGGACAGGGACGGTGAAGCTTTCTTT.

This sequence joins TRBV27 and TRBJ1-2; TRBD1 might be the D (6 bases). Germline CDR1 is MNHEY and CDR2 is SMNVEV (reference sequence). There are 16 residues in the CDR3. V dropped 2 bases and J dropped 2 bases, with 15 bases sitting between them. The CDR3 DNA reads as TGTGCCAGCAGTTTAGAGGTGAACAGGGCGAACTATGGCTACACCTTC. Its translation: CASSLEVNRANYGYTF.

This chain connects TRBV7-2 to TRBJ1-5, with TRBD1 matching over 8 bases. V shed 7 bases and J 8 bases; nucleotides not matched to a gene: 7. The length of the CDR3 is 13 residues. Germline values: CDR1 SGHTA, CDR2 FQGNSA. The CDR3 region is CASTGDRLEPQHF. CDR3 sequence (DNA): TGTGCCAGCACCGGGGACAGGCTGGAGCCCCAGCATTTT.